This T cell receptor beta chain derives from a study of blood T cells in healthy people across ages. Across the whole study: Researchers report that template switching captured about one barcoded beta molecule per two T cells.

Each donor was a healthy Caucasian individual from Russia, aged roughly 6 to 95. Comments on this clonotype: What it binds is unknown.

Study observations and caveats: Older individuals had lower TCR beta diversity per million T cells (the decline was roughly linear).

A second PCR, run for roughly 7 to 12 cycles, used a sample-barcoded 5' primer plus a J-beta primer mix. Individual samples furnished no less than 3 million CDR3-containing paired-end reads apiece. TCRdb called the 5' RACE reads again in MiXCR, with one record for every CDR3 protein. The sample yields about 970,000 distinct CDR3 sequences, approximately 50% seen once. The source of this sequence is a woman aged 55-70 years in good health. Material: blood.

The CDR3 protein is CASSRDRGSDTQYF. CDR3 in DNA: TGTGCCAGCAGTCGGGACAGGGGGTCAGATACGCAGTATTTT. The rearrangement links TRBV27 to TRBJ2-3; the match to TRBD1 covers 11 bases. V lost 5 bases, J lost 4 bases, and 2 bases stayed unmatched. This CDR3 has 14 amino acids. Germline assignment: CDR1 MNHEY and CDR2 SMNVEV (reference sequence).